This T cell receptor beta chain was observed in a study of CD8 T cells in ankylosing spondylitis. Study conclusions and caveats: Made up of under 10 highly homologous variants, a TCR beta motif appeared characteristic of ankylosing spondylitis blood. Matched synovial fluid from ankylosing spondylitis patients was reported to be enriched for disease-linked clones.

The length of the CDR3 is 14 residues. Germline values: CDR1 LNHDA, CDR2 SQIVND (reference sequence). Trimming took off 2 bases at V and 1 base at J, with 9 bases between the two ends. Libraries of TCR beta came from quantitative 5'-RACE with molecular barcodes. TCRdb ran MiXCR on the 5' RACE reads and lists one entry per CDR3 protein. Among over 150,000 distinct CDR3 sequences, about 13% were seen once, and the ten largest hold 16%. Regarding this clonotype: Its specificity is unknown.

The sequenced material came from blood, either unsorted or a sorted T cell fraction (not recorded which). This rearrangement joins TRBV19 to TRBJ2-7; D is ambiguous. This TCR derives from a male donor with ankylosing spondylitis or in good health (not recorded which). CDR3 protein: CASSITISSYEQYF. The CDR3 coding sequence is TGTGCCAGTAGTATAACCATTTCTTCCTACGAGCAGTACTTC.